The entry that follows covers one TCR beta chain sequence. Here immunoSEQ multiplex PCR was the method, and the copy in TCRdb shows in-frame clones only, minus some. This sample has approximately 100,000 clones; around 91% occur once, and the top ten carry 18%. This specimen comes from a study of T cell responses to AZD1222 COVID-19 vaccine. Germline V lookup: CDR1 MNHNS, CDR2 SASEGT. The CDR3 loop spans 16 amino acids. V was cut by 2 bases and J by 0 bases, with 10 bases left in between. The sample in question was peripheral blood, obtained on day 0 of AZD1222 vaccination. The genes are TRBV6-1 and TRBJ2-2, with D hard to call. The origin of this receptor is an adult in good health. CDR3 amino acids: CASSEFASANTGELFF. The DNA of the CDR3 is TGTGCCAGCAGTGAATTCGCTAGTGCGAACACCGGGGAGCTGTTTTTT.